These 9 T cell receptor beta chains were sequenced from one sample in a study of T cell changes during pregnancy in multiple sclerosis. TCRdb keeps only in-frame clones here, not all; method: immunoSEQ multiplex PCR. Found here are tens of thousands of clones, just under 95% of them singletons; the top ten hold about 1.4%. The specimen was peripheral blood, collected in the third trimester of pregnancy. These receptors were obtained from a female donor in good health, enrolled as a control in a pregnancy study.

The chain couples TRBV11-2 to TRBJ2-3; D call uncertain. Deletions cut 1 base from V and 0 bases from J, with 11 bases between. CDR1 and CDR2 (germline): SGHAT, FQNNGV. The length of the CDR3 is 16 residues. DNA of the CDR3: TGTGCCAGCAGCTTAGGGAGAAGTAAAAGCACAGATACGCAGTATTTT. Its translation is CASSLGRSKSTDTQYF. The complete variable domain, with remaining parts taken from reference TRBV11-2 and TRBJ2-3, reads EAGVAQSPRYKIIEKRQSVAFWCNPISGHATLYWYQQILGQGPKLLIQFQNNGVVDDSQLPKDRFSAERLKGVDSTLKIQPAKLEDSAVYLCASSLGRSKSTDTQYFGPGTRLTVL.

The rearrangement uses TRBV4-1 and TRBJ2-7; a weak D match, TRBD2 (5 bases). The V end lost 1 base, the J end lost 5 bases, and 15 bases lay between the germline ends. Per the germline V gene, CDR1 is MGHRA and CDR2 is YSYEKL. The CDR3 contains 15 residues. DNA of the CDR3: TGCGCCAGCAGCCAAGGAGGGAGAGTATGGCACGAGCAGTACTTC. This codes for CASSQGGRVWHEQYF.

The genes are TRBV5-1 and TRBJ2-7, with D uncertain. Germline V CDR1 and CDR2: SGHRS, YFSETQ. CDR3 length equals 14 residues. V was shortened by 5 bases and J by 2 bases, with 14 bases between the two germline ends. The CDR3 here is CASSEVADPYEQYF. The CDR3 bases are TGCGCCAGCAGTGAGGTAGCCGACCCCTACGAGCAGTACTTC.

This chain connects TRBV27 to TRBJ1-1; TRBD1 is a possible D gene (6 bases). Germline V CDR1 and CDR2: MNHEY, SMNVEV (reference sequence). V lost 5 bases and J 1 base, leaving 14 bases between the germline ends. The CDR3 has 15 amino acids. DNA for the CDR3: TGTGCCAGCAGTCCCGGCACAGGGTCGAACACTGAAGCTTTCTTT. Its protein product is CASSPGTGSNTEAFF.

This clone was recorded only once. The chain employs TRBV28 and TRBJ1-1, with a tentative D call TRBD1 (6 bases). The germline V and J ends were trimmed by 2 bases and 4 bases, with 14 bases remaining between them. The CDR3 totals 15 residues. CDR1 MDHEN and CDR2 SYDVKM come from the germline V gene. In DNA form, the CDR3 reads TGTGCCAGCAGTTTAACAGGGTCAGGGGCCACTGAAGCTTTCTTT. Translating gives CASSLTGSGATEAFF.

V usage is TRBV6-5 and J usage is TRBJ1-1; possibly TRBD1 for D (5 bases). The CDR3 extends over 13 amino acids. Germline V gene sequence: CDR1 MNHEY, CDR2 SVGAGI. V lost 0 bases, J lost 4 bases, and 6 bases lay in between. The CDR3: CASSYSRVTEAFF. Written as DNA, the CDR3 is TGTGCCAGCAGTTACTCCAGGGTCACTGAAGCTTTCTTT.

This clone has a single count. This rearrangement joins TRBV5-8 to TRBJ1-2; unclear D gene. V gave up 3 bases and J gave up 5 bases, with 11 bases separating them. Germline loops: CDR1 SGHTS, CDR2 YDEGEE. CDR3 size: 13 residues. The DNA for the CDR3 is TGTGCCAGCAGCTCACTCCGATGGTATGGCTACACCTTC. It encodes CASSSLRWYGYTF.

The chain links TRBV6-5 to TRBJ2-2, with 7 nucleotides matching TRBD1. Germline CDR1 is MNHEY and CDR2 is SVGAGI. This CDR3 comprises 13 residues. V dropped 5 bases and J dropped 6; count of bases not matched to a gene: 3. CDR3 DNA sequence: TGTGCCAGCAGTCGACAGGGCTCCGGGGAGCTGTTTTTT. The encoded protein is CASSRQGSGELFF.

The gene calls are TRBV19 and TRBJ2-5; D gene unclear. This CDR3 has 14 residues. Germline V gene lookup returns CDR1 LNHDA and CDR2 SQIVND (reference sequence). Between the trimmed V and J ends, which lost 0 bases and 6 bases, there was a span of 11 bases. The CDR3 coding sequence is TGTGCCAGTAGTATAGATAAGAGGAAAAAGACCCAGTACTTC. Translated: CASSIDKRKKTQYF. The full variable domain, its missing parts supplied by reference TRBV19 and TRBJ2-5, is DGGITQSPKYLFRKEGQNVTLSCEQNLNHDAMYWYRQDPGQGLRLIYYSQIVNDFQKGDIAEGYSVSREKKESFPLTVTSAQKNPTAFYLCASSIDKRKKTQYFGPGTRLLVL.